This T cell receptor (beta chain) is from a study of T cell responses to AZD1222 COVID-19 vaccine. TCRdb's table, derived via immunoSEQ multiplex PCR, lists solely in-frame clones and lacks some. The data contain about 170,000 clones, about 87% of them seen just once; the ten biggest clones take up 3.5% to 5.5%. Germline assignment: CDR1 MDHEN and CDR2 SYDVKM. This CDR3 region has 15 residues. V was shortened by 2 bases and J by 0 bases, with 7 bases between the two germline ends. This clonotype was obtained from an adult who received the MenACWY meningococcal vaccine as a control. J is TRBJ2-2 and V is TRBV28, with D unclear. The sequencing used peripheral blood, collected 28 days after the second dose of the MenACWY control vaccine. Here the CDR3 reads CASSLDNSNTGELFF. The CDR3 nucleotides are TGTGCCAGCAGTTTAGATAATTCGAACACCGGGGAGCTGTTTTTT. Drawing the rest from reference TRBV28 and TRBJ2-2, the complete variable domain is DVKVTQSSRYLVKRTGEKVFLECVQDMDHENMFWYRQDPGLGLRLIYFSYDVKMKEKGDIPEGYSVSREKKERFSLILESASTNQTSMYLCASSLDNSNTGELFFGEGSRLTVL.